The clone carrying this TCR beta chain showed up just a few times. Its cognate antigen is unknown. CDR3 length: 17 residues. CDR1 MNHEY and CDR2 SVGEGT come from the germline V gene. V trimming: 7 bases; J trimming: 8 bases; junction bases outside the gene matches: 18. This entry belongs to a study of post-analysis software for immune sequencing data. Study outcomes and limitations: Controls had significantly higher normalized Chao1 diversity than multiple sclerosis patients. Roughly 5 TRBV segments were significantly more frequent in patients than in controls. TRBV5-6, TRBV5-1 and TRBV20-1 were among these segments.

Unique molecular identifiers tagged the TCR beta cDNA libraries. Between about 0.85 and 10 million T cells gave rise to some 490,000 cDNA molecules. TCRdb independently ran MiXCR on the PCR reads; one entry per CDR3 protein. Here the sample spans some 190,000 distinct CDR3 sequences, roughly 28% being singletons. This receptor was obtained from a girl aged 2-17 years with multiple sclerosis. Specimen: blood. The rearrangement uses TRBV6-2 or TRBV6-3 and TRBJ1-4; 8 bases fit TRBD1. For the CDR3, the DNA is TGTGCCAGCACCGATGGGCCCCAGGGGGCAGAAGAAGAAAAACTGTTTTTT. It encodes CASTDGPQGAEEEKLFF.